This T cell receptor beta chain was captured in a study of Graves' ophthalmopathy and Graves' hyperthyroidism. The germline V and J ends were trimmed by 4 bases and 7 bases, with 13 bases remaining between them. The CDR3 is 14 amino acids. The germline V gene encodes CDR1 LNHDA and CDR2 SQIVND (reference sequence). This clonotype was counted between two and nine times. Exclusion covered patients with other autoimmune diseases or uncontrolled infections (as well as pregnancy or lactation). Physicians reached a diagnosis by relying on clinical symptoms, serum thyroxine, TRAb, thyroid ultrasound and orbital computed tomography. Amplification targeted the TCR beta CDR3 regions, with RNA transcripts as the source material. HTBI primers were employed in first-round RT-PCR, then a second-round multiplex PCR followed. MiXCR, applied by TCRdb to the multiplex PCR reads, yields one record per CDR3 protein. The sample holds 740,000 or so distinct CDR3 sequences, approximately 40% seen once.

Sequences were obtained from peripheral blood. This TCR came from an adult man with Graves' ophthalmopathy. The rearrangement joins TRBV19 to TRBJ2-2; D remains unclear. For the CDR3, the DNA is TGTGCCAGTAGTACCGGTGTTCGTGGCGGGGAGCTGTTTTTT. Its translation is CASSTGVRGGELFF.